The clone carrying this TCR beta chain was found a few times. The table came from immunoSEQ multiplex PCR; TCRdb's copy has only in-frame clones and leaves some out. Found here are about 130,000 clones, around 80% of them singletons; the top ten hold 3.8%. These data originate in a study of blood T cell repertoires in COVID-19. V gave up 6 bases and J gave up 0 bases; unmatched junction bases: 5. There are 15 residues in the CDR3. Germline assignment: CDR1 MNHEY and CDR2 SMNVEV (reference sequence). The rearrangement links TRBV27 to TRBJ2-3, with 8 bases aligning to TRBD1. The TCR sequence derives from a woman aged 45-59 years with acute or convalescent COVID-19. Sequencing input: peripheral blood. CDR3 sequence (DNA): TGTGCCAGCAGCTCGACAGGGGCCAGCACAGATACGCAGTATTTT. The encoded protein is CASSSTGASTDTQYF.